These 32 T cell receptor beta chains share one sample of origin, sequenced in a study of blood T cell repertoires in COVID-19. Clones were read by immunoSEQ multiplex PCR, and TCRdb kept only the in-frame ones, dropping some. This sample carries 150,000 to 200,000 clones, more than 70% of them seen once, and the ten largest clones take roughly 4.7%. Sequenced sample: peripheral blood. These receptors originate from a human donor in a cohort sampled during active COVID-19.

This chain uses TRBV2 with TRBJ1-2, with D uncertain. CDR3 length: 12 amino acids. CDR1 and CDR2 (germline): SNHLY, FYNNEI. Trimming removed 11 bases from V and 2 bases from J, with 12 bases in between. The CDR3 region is CAGGGSNYGYTF. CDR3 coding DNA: TGTGCCGGCGGAGGTTCCAACTATGGCTACACCTTC.

CDR3 DNA: TGTGCCAGCAGTTACCCCCCCGGTAATGAAGCTTTCTTT. Protein product: CASSYPPGNEAFF. J is TRBJ1-1 and V is TRBV6-2 or TRBV6-3; the D is unclear. CDR1 and CDR2 from the germline V gene are MNHEY and SVGEGT. Trimming took off 2 bases at V and 7 bases at J, with 11 bases between the two ends. The length of the CDR3 is 13 residues.

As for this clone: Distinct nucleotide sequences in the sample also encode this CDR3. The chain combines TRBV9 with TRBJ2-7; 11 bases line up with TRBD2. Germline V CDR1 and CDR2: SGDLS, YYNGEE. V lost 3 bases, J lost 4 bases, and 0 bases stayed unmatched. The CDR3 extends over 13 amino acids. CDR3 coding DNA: TGTGCCAGCAGCGGGACTAGCGGGTACGAGCAGTACTTC. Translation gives CASSGTSGYEQYF.

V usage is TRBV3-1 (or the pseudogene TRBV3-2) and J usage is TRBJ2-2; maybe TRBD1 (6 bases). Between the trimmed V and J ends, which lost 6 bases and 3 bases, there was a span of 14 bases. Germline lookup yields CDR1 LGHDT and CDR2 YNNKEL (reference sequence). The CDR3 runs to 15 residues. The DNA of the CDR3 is TGTGCCAGCAGTCACAGGGACGGCTACACCGGGGAGCTGTTTTTT. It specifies CASSHRDGYTGELFF.

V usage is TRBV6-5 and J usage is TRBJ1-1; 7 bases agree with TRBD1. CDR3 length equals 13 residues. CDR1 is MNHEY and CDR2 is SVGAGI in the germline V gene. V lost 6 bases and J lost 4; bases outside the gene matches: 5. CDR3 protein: CASRQQGITEAFF. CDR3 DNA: TGTGCCAGCAGACAACAGGGGATCACTGAAGCTTTCTTT.

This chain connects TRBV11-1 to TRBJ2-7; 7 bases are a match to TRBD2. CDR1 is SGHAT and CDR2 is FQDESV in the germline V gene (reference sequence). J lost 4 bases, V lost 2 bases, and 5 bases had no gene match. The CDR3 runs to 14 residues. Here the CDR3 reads CASSLFWTSYEQYF. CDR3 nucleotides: TGTGCCAGCAGCTTATTCTGGACTAGTTACGAGCAGTACTTC.

DNA for the CDR3: TGTGCCAGCAGCATGGACAGGGGGGGCAATCAGCCCCAGCATTTT. Translating it yields CASSMDRGGNQPQHF. The J gene is TRBJ1-5, the V gene TRBV7-6, with TRBD1 identical over 10 bases. The CDR3 is 15 residues long. Germline loops: CDR1 SGHVS, CDR2 FNYEAQ. V dropped 5 bases and J dropped 2; count of bases not matched to a gene: 3.

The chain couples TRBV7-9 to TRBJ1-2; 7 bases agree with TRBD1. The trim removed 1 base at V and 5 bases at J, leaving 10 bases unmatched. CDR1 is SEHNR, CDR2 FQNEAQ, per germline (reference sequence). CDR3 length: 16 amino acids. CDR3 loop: CASSLVVRQGLYGYTF. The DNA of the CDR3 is TGTGCCAGCAGCTTAGTAGTCCGACAGGGATTATATGGCTACACCTTC.

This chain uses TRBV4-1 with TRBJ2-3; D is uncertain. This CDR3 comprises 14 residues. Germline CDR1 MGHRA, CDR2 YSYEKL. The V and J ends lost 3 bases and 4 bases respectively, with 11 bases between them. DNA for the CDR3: TGCGCCAGCAGCCACTCCAGCGTCGCAGATACGCAGTATTTT. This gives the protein CASSHSSVADTQYF.

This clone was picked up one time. The CDR3 spells CASSLVGDYEQYF. The DNA for the CDR3 is TGTGCCAGCAGTTTGGTGGGAGACTACGAGCAGTACTTC. V usage is TRBV6-2 or TRBV6-3 and J usage is TRBJ2-7; TRBD2 might be the D (5 bases). This CDR3 region has 13 residues. CDR1 is MNHEY and CDR2 is SVGEGT in the germline V gene. Trimming took off 4 bases at V and 3 bases at J, with 10 bases between the two ends.

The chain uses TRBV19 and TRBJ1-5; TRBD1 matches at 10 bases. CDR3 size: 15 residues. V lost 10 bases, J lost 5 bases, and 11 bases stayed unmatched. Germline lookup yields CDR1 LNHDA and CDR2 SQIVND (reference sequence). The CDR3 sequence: CATGRDRGPDQPQHF. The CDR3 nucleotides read TGTGCCACCGGCCGGGACAGGGGACCCGATCAGCCCCAGCATTTT.

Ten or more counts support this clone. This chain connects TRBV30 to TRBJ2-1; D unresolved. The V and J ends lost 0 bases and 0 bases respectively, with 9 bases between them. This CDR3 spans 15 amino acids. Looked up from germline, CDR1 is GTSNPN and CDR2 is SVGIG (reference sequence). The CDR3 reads CAWSVVPVSYNEQFF. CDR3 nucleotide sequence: TGTGCCTGGAGTGTAGTCCCGGTCTCCTACAATGAGCAGTTCTTC. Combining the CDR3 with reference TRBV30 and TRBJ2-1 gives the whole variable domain SQTIHQWPATLVQPVGSPLSLECTVEGTSNPNLYWYRQAAGRGLQLLFYSVGIGQISSEVPQNLSASRPQDRQFILSSKKLLLSDSGFYLCAWSVVPVSYNEQFFGPGTRLTVL.

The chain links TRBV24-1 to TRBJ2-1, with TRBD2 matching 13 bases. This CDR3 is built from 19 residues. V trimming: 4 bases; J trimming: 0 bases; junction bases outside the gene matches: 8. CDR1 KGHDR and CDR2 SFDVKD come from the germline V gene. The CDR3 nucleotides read TGTGCCACCAGTGACTCTACTAGCGGGAGGGCCCGCTCCTACAATGAGCAGTTCTTC. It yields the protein CATSDSTSGRARSYNEQFF.

The CDR3 DNA sequence: TGTGCCGTCCAGGGGCAGGGGATCACTGAAGCTTTCTTT. Residues: CAVQGQGITEAFF. The chain couples TRBV7-2 to TRBJ1-1; D is perhaps TRBD1 (6 bases). Germline CDR1 and CDR2: SGHTA and FQGNSA. The CDR3 spans 13 residues. Trimming removed 11 bases at V and 4 bases at J, with 17 bases between.

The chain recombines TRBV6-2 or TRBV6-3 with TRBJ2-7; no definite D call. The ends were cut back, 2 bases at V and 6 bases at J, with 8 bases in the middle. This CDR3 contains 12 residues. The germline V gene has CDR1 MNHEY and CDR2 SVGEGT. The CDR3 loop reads CASSYAAFEQYF. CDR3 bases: TGTGCCAGCAGTTACGCCGCGTTCGAGCAGTACTTC.

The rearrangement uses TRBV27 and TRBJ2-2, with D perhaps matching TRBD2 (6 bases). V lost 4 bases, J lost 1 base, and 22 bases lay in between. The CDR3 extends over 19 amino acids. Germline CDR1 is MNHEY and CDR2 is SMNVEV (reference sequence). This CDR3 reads CASSSEYFGSGGNTGELFF. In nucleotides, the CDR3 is TGTGCCAGCAGTTCGGAGTATTTCGGCTCCGGGGGGAACACCGGGGAGCTGTTTTTT.

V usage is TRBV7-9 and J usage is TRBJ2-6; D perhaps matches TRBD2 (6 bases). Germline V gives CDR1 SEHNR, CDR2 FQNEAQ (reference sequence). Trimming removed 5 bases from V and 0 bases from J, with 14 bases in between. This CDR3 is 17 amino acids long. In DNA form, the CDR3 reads TGTGCCAGCAGCCCGGGACTTTCCCCCTCTGGGGCCAACGTCCTGACTTTC. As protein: CASSPGLSPSGANVLTF.

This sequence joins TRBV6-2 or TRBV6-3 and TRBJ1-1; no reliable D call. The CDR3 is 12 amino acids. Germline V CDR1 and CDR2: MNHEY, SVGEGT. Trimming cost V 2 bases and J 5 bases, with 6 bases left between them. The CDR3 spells CASSYIRTEAFF. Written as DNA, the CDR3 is TGTGCCAGCAGTTACATCCGGACTGAAGCTTTCTTT.

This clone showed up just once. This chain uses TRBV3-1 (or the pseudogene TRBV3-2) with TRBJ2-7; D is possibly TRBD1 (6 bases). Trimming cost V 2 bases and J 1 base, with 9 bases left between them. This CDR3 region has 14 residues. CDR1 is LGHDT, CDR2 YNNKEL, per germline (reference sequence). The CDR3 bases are TGTGCCAGCAGCCAATCAGGGGCGTCCTACGAGCAGTACTTC. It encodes CASSQSGASYEQYF.

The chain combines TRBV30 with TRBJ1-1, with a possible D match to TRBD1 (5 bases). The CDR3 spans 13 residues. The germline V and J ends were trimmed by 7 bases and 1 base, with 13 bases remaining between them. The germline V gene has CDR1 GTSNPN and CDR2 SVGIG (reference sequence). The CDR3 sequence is CAYSETANTEAFF. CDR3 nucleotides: TGTGCCTACTCGGAGACAGCGAACACTGAAGCTTTCTTT.

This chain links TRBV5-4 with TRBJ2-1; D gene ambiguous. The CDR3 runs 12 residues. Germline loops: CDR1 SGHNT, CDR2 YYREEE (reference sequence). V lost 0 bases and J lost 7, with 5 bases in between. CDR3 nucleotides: TGTGCCAGCAGCTTGGCCGTGAATGAGCAGTTCTTC. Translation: CASSLAVNEQFF.

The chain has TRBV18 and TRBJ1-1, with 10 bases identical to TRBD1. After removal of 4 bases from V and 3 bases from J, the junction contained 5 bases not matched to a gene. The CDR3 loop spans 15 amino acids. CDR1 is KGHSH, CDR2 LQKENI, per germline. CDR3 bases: TGTGCCAGCTCACTGCGGACAGGGGGAGACACTGAAGCTTTCTTT. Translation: CASSLRTGGDTEAFF. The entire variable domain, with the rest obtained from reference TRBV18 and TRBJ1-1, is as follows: NAGVMQNPRHLVRRRGQEARLRCSPMKGHSHVYWYRQLPEEGLKFMVYLQKENIIDESGMPKERFSAEFPKEGPSILRIQQVVRGDSAAYFCASSLRTGGDTEAFFGQGTRLTVV.

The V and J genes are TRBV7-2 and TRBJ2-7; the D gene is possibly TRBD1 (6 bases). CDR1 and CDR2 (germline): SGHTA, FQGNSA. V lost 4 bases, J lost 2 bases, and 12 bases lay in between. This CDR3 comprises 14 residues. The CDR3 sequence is CASSYQTGAYEQYF. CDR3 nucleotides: TGTGCCAGCAGCTATCAGACAGGAGCCTACGAGCAGTACTTC.

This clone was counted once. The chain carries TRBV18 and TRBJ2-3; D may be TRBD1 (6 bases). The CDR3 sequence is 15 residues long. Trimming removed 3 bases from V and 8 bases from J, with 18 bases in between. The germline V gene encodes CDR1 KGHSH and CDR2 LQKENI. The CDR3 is CASSPPLDRRGTQYF. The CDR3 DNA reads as TGTGCCAGCTCACCTCCGCTGGACAGAAGAGGTACGCAGTATTTT.

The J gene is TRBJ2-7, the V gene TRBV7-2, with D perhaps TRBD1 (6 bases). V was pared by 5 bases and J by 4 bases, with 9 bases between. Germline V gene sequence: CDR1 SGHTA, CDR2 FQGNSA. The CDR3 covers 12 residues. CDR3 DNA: TGTGCCAGCAGCCAACAGGGATACGAGCAGTACTTC. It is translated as CASSQQGYEQYF.

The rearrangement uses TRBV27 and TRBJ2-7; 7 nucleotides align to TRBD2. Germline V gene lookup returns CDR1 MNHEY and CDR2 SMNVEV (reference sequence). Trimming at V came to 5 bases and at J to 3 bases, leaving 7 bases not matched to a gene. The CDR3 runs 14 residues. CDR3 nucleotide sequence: TGTGCCAGCAGTCTGCGGGAGCGGGACTACGAGCAGTACTTC. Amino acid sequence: CASSLRERDYEQYF.

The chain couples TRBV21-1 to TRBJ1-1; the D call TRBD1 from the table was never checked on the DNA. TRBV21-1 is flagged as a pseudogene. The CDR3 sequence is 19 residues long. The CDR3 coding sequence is TGTGCCAGCAGCAAAGTCTTGTCCGACGTGGGACAGGTTCACACTGAAGCTTTCTTT. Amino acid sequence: CASSKVLSDVGQVHTEAFF.

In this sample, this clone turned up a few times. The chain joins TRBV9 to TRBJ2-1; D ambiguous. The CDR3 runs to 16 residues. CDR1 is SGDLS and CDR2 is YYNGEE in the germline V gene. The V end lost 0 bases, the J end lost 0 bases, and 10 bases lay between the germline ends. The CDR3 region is CASSVVSQSSYNEQFF. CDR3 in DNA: TGTGCCAGCAGCGTAGTTTCACAGAGCTCCTACAATGAGCAGTTCTTC.

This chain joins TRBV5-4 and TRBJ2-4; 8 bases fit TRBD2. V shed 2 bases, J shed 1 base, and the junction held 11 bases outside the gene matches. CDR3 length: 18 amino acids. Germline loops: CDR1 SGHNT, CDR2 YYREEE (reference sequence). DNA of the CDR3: TGTGCCAGCAGCTTAAACACGGGGGGGGCTTGGGCCAAAAACATTCAGTACTTC. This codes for CASSLNTGGAWAKNIQYF.

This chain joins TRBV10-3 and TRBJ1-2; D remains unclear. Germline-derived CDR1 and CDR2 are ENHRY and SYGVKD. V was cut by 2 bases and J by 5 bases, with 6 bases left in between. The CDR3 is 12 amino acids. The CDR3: CAISEGDYGYTF. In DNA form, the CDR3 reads TGTGCCATCAGTGAGGGAGATTATGGCTACACCTTC.

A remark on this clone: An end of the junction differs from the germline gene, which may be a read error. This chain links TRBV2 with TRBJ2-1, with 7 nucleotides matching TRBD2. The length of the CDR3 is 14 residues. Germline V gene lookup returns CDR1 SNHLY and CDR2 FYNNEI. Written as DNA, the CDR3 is TGTGCCAGCAGTGAAATCGGGACGCCGGGAGGTTTGCTCTTC. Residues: CASSEIGTPGGLLF.

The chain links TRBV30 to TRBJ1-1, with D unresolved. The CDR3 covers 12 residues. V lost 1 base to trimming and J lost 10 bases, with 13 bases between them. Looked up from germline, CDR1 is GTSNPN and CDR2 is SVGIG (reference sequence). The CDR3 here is CAWSDTGFVAFF. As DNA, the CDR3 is TGTGCCTGGAGTGATACGGGATTTGTAGCTTTCTTT.